The source of this T cell receptor beta chain is a study of blood T cell repertoires in COVID-19. Study overall: The United States, Italy and Spain were the sources of the acute and convalescent COVID-19 samples.

CDR3 length: 14 residues. In germline, CDR1 is KGHSH, CDR2 LQKENI. V dropped 3 bases and J dropped 8; count of bases not matched to a gene: 9. TCRdb's table, derived via immunoSEQ multiplex PCR, lists solely in-frame clones and lacks some. Among under 350,000 clones listed, roughly 80% were seen once. The rearrangement joins TRBV18 to TRBJ1-2, with 7 bases fitting TRBD1. This receptor was taken from a man aged 60 to 75 who had recovered from COVID-19. Sequenced material: peripheral blood. CDR3 nucleotides: TGTGCCAGCTCACCCACGACAGGGTACGGGGGCTACACCTTC. It codes for CASSPTTGYGGYTF.